The 19 T cell receptor beta chains reported below all come from one sample, sequenced in a study of PD-1 blockade in classical Hodgkin lymphoma. TCRdb keeps only in-frame clones here, not all; method: immunoSEQ multiplex PCR. There are around 60,000 clones in the sample; roughly nine tenths occur only once, and approximately 10% lies in the top ten. As to time point: cycle 4 day 1 (C4D1), after less than 7 weeks of nivolumab. Every patient experienced relapse after autologous stem cell transplantation, and brentuximab vedotin exposure varied. The specimen was peripheral blood mononuclear cells (PBMCs), collected before the fourth cycle of nivolumab. The receptor set was obtained from a human donor with classical Hodgkin lymphoma.

The chain joins TRBV7-2 to TRBJ2-7; D is uncertain. This CDR3 has 13 amino acids. The germline gives CDR1 SGHTA, CDR2 FQGNSA. Deletions cut 8 bases from V and 1 base from J, with 12 bases between. CDR3 nucleotides: TGTGCCAGCGGATATGACTGGTCCTACGAGCAGTACTTC. The encoded protein is CASGYDWSYEQYF.

The J gene is TRBJ1-1, the V gene TRBV10-3; the D gene is possibly TRBD1 (6 bases). The CDR3 is made up of 13 amino acids. Germline V gene lookup returns CDR1 ENHRY and CDR2 SYGVKD. The V end lost 3 bases, the J end lost 1 base, and 6 bases lay between the germline ends. CDR3 amino acids: CAISEGGNTEAFF. CDR3 nucleotide sequence: TGTGCCATCAGTGAAGGGGGGAACACTGAAGCTTTCTTT.

V is TRBV7-6 and J is TRBJ2-2; TRBD2 matches at 8 bases. CDR1 and CDR2 from the germline V gene are SGHVS and FNYEAQ. V shed 3 bases and J 5 bases; nucleotides not matched to a gene: 2. This CDR3 comprises 14 residues. The CDR3 sequence is CASSFGGATGELFF. CDR3 in DNA: TGTGCCAGCAGCTTCGGGGGGGCGACCGGGGAGCTGTTTTTT.

The rearrangement uses TRBV13 and TRBJ2-7; possible D gene TRBD2, 6 bases. The germline CDR1 and CDR2 sequences are PRHDT and FYEKMQ (reference sequence). The ends were cut back, 4 bases at V and 0 bases at J, with 13 bases in the middle. CDR3 length: 15 amino acids. The CDR3 DNA is TGTGCCAGCAGCTCCAGGACTATCTCCTCCTACGAGCAGTACTTC. Protein sequence: CASSSRTISSYEQYF.

This clone has a single count. Compared with germline, one end of the junction differs, possibly owing to a read error. The rearrangement links TRBV18 to TRBJ2-7, with a tentative D call TRBD2 (7 bases). The CDR3 has 16 residues. Germline V CDR1 and CDR2: KGHSH, LQKENI. The CDR3 reads CASSPIEGGGSHEQYF. The CDR3 bases are TGTGCCAGCTCACCAATCGAAGGGGGGGGCTCCCACGAGCAGTACTTC.

The gene calls are TRBV5-5 and TRBJ2-5; tentative D call: TRBD1 (6 bases). Trimming pared 6 bases from V and 2 bases from J, leaving 17 bases between. This CDR3 spans 15 amino acids. Germline CDR1 SGHKS, CDR2 YYEKEE (reference sequence). As DNA, the CDR3 is TGTGCCAGCAATTCGGTTGGGGGCAGACAAGAGACCCAGTACTTC. Amino acid sequence: CASNSVGGRQETQYF. Variable domain in full (rest from reference TRBV5-5 and TRBJ2-5): DAGVTQSPTHLIKTRGQQVTLRCSPISGHKSVSWYQQVLGQGPQFIFQYYEKEERGRGNFPDRFSARQFPNYSSELNVNALLLGDSALYLCASNSVGGRQETQYFGPGTRLLVL.

V usage is TRBV7-9 and J usage is TRBJ2-1; D may be TRBD2 (6 bases). Per the germline V gene, CDR1 is SEHNR and CDR2 is FQNEAQ (reference sequence). V was trimmed by 8 bases and J by 0 bases, leaving 14 bases between them. The CDR3 length is 15 residues. The CDR3 DNA reads as TGTGCCAGCTCAATGGACTACGGCTCCTACAATGAGCAGTTCTTC. Its protein product is CASSMDYGSYNEQFF.

The V call is TRBV4-2, the J call TRBJ2-1, with 8 bases that match TRBD1. CDR3 length equals 14 residues. Germline CDR1 LGHNA, CDR2 YNFKEQ. V was pared by 0 bases and J by 8 bases, with 3 bases of the junction left unmatched. The CDR3 bases are TGTGCCAGCAGCCAAGAACAGGGGGTGGATGAGCAGTTCTTC. It encodes CASSQEQGVDEQFF.

The chain combines TRBV27 with TRBJ2-2; D assignment may be TRBD1 or TRBD2 (5 bases each). V lost 3 bases, J lost 6 bases, and 8 bases lay in between. Looked up from germline, CDR1 is MNHEY and CDR2 is SMNVEV (reference sequence). This CDR3 contains 13 residues. The CDR3 coding sequence is TGTGCCAGCAGTTTGGGGGTATCCGGGGAGCTGTTTTTT. Encoded protein: CASSLGVSGELFF.

This clone was picked up a small number of times. The rearrangement uses TRBV27 and TRBJ1-5; maybe TRBD1 (6 bases). The CDR3 has 14 amino acids. Germline V gene sequence: CDR1 MNHEY, CDR2 SMNVEV (reference sequence). Trimming removed 3 bases at V and 4 bases at J, with 10 bases between. CDR3 sequence (DNA): TGTGCCAGCAGTTTCAGGGACATTAATCAGCCCCAGCATTTT. Residues: CASSFRDINQPQHF.

The gene calls are TRBV7-2 and TRBJ1-2; D not certain. Trimming shortened V by 5 bases and J by 8 bases, and 12 bases separated the two germline ends. The CDR3 is made up of 12 amino acids. Germline lookup yields CDR1 SGHTA and CDR2 FQGNSA. CDR3 loop: CASSGRTHGYTF. For the CDR3, the DNA is TGTGCCAGCAGCGGCAGGACTCACGGCTACACCTTC. The complete variable domain, with remaining parts taken from reference TRBV7-2 and TRBJ1-2, reads GAGVSQSPSNKVTEKGKDVELRCDPISGHTALYWYRQSLGQGLEFLIYFQGNSAPDKSGLPSDRFSAERTGGSVSTLTIQRTQQEDSAVYLCASSGRTHGYTFGSGTRLTVV.

The chain couples TRBV10-2 to TRBJ1-2, with D hard to call. V dropped 0 bases and J dropped 6 bases, with 14 bases sitting between them. Looked up from germline, CDR1 is WSHSY and CDR2 is SAAADI. The CDR3 covers 15 residues. Here the CDR3 DNA reads TGCGCCAGCAGTGAGTCCTCTTCGTCCGTTCATGGCTACACCTTC. The encoded protein is CASSESSSSVHGYTF.

The chain links TRBV19 to TRBJ2-6, with 14 bases identical to TRBD2. The CDR3 runs 19 residues. The ends lost 9 bases at V and 0 bases at J; junction bases unmatched: 10. Germline V gene lookup returns CDR1 LNHDA and CDR2 SQIVND (reference sequence). CDR3 residues: CASSPGLAGVISGANVLTF. CDR3 in DNA: TGTGCCAGCTCACCGGGACTAGCGGGGGTCATCTCTGGGGCCAACGTCCTGACTTTC.

The chain links TRBV6-1 to TRBJ2-7; the D gene is possibly TRBD1 (8 bases). The CDR3 has 13 residues. Trimming cost V 11 bases and J 0 bases, with 14 bases left between them. Germline V gene sequence: CDR1 MNHNS, CDR2 SASEGT. The CDR3 sequence is CAGNRGGSYEQYF. In nucleotides, the CDR3 is TGTGCCGGAAACAGGGGGGGCTCCTACGAGCAGTACTTC.

V usage is TRBV5-1 and J usage is TRBJ2-1; no reliable D call. CDR3 length: 12 residues. V was trimmed by 4 bases and J by 5 bases, leaving 7 bases between them. CDR1 is SGHRS, CDR2 YFSETQ, per germline. CDR3 protein: CASSQLDNEQFF. The CDR3 bases are TGCGCCAGCAGCCAATTAGACAATGAGCAGTTCTTC. The variable domain in full, with the rest retrieved from reference TRBV5-1 and TRBJ2-1, is KAGVTQTPRYLIKTRGQQVTLSCSPISGHRSVSWYQQTPGQGLQFLFEYFSETQRNKGNFPGRFSGRQFSNSRSEMNVSTLELGDSALYLCASSQLDNEQFFGPGTRLTVL.

The V gene is TRBV2, the J gene TRBJ2-1, with D possibly matching TRBD2 (6 bases). Trimming removed 8 bases from V and 7 bases from J, with 12 bases in between. The CDR3 runs 12 residues. CDR1 and CDR2 from the germline V gene are SNHLY and FYNNEI. CDR3 region: CASRVSGNEQFF. CDR3 DNA: TGTGCCAGCCGGGTGAGCGGGAATGAGCAGTTCTTC.

The chain links TRBV27 to TRBJ2-5; D remains ambiguous. The end of the DNA is better explained by TRBJ2-7, so the J call may be wrong. Germline-derived CDR1 and CDR2 are MNHEY and SMNVEV (reference sequence). The CDR3 loop spans 11 amino acids. The CDR3 protein is CASSLGYEQYF. The CDR3 DNA reads TGTGCCAGCAGTTTAGGCTACGAGCAGTACTTC.

This clone was seen only once. The chain joins TRBV5-4 to TRBJ1-2; the D gene is possibly TRBD1 (5 bases). CDR1 SGHNT and CDR2 YYREEE come from the germline V gene (reference sequence). CDR3 size: 13 residues. Between the trimmed V and J ends, which lost 1 base and 3 bases, there was a span of 7 bases. The CDR3, as DNA: TGTGCCAGCAGCTTGCTGGGGGACTATGGCTACACCTTC. Translating gives CASSLLGDYGYTF.

The chain uses TRBV27 and TRBJ1-2; possible D gene TRBD1, 6 bases. The CDR3 has 15 amino acids. The germline CDR1 and CDR2 sequences are MNHEY and SMNVEV (reference sequence). V dropped 3 bases and J dropped 0 bases, with 11 bases sitting between them. Here the CDR3 reads CASSFGGQANYGYTF. In nucleotides, the CDR3 is TGTGCCAGCAGTTTCGGGGGGCAAGCTAACTATGGCTACACCTTC.